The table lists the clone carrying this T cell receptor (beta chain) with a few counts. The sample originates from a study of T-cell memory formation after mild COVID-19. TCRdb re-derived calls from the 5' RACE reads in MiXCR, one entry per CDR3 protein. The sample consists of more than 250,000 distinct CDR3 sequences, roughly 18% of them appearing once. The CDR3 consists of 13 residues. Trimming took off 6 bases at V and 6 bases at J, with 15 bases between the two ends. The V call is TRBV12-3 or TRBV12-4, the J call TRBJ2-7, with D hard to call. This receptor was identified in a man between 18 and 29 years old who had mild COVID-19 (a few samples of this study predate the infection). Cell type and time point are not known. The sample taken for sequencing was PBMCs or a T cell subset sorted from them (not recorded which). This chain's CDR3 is CASRGTEDSEQYF. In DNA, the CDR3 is TGTGCCAGCAGAGGAACAGAAGATAGCGAGCAGTACTTC.